This entry lists 30 T cell receptor beta chains sequenced from one sample in a study of T-cell memory formation after mild COVID-19. MiXCR, run by TCRdb on the 5' RACE reads, gives a single entry per CDR3 protein. The sample consists of a few hundred thousand distinct CDR3 sequences, roughly an eighth of them appearing once. Input material: PBMCs or a T cell subset sorted from them (not recorded which). The receptors stem from a man aged 18 to 35 who had mild COVID-19 (a few samples of this study predate the infection). Cell type and time point are not known.

This rearrangement joins TRBV7-9 to TRBJ2-5, with D perhaps assigned TRBD1 or TRBD2 (5 bases each). V lost 4 bases to trimming and J lost 4 bases, with 16 bases between them. Germline loops: CDR1 SEHNR, CDR2 FQNEAQ (reference sequence). This CDR3 contains 15 residues. In nucleotides, the CDR3 is TGTGCCAGCAGCTCACGGGACGGTGGGGGAGAGACCCAGTACTTC. Encoded protein: CASSSRDGGGETQYF.

A note on this clonotype: The germline gene is not matched at one end of the junction; a read error may be the cause. This chain uses TRBV10-3 with TRBJ2-7, with 7 bases identical to TRBD1. Germline-derived CDR1 and CDR2 are ENHRY and SYGVKD. The CDR3 is 14 residues long. The chain's CDR3 is CAISVGQASYEKYF. The DNA for the CDR3 is TGTGCCATCAGCGTCGGACAGGCCTCCTACGAGAAGTACTTC.

This clonotype was observed a few times. The genes are TRBV19 and TRBJ1-5; unclear D gene. This CDR3 spans 13 amino acids. CDR1 and CDR2 (germline): LNHDA, SQIVND (reference sequence). Trimming took off 6 bases at V and 3 bases at J, with 9 bases between the two ends. The CDR3 region has the DNA TGTGCCAGTAGGTCGACGATCAATCAGCCCCAGCATTTT. This sequence encodes CASRSTINQPQHF.

This clonotype was observed a handful of times. The rearrangement uses TRBV6-2 or TRBV6-3 and TRBJ2-2; no reliable D call. The CDR3 spans 16 residues. CDR1 and CDR2 from the germline V gene are MNHEY and SVGEGT. The V gene lost 4 bases and the J gene lost 1 base, with 13 bases spanning the gap. The CDR3 loop is CASSSWLNRNTGELFF. The CDR3 nucleotides read TGTGCCAGCAGTTCCTGGCTAAATCGGAACACCGGGGAGCTGTTTTTT.

This clonotype was detected a few times. The genes are TRBV15 and TRBJ2-1; TRBD2 aligns across 13 bases. V lost 3 bases, J lost 7 bases, and 9 bases stayed unmatched. CDR1 is LNHNV and CDR2 is YYDKDF in the germline V gene (reference sequence). The CDR3 runs 17 residues. The CDR3 protein is CATSSPTSGGAGNEQFF. CDR3 sequence (DNA): TGTGCCACCAGCAGTCCTACTAGCGGGGGGGCTGGAAATGAGCAGTTCTTC.

This clonotype has only a few counts. The chain uses TRBV20-1 and TRBJ2-3, with a possible D match to TRBD2 (6 bases). Germline V gene sequence: CDR1 DFQATT, CDR2 SNEGSKA (reference sequence). V was clipped by 4 bases and J by 2 bases, with 10 bases between them. CDR3 length: 13 amino acids. CDR3 in amino acids: CSATRTNTDTQYF. CDR3 in DNA: TGCAGTGCTACGAGGACTAACACAGATACGCAGTATTTT.

The rearrangement joins TRBV27 to TRBJ1-2; 7 nucleotides agree with TRBD1. The CDR3 totals 14 residues. Germline trimming cut 5 bases from V and 3 bases from J; bases unmatched to any gene: 6. The germline V gene encodes CDR1 MNHEY and CDR2 SMNVEV (reference sequence). The CDR3 DNA follows: TGTGCCAGCAGTCCATACGACAGGGACTATGGCTACACCTTC. Encoded protein: CASSPYDRDYGYTF.

V usage is TRBV24-1 and J usage is TRBJ2-2; weak D call: TRBD1 (7 bases). CDR3 length: 16 residues. The ends were cut back, 8 bases at V and 2 bases at J, with 17 bases in the middle. Germline-derived CDR1 and CDR2 are KGHDR and SFDVKD. The CDR3 reads CATMGGQSLNTGELFF. CDR3 in DNA: TGTGCCACCATGGGGGGACAGAGCCTAAACACCGGGGAGCTGTTTTTT.

This clonotype came up a few times. The chain has TRBV5-1 and TRBJ2-1, with TRBD1 matching over 7 bases. V lost 3 bases, J lost 10 bases, and 7 bases stayed unmatched. Per germline, CDR1 SGHRS and CDR2 YFSETQ. The CDR3 is made up of 13 amino acids. CDR3 coding DNA: TGCGCCAGCAGCTCCACAGGGGTAGACGAGCAGTTCTTC. Its translation: CASSSTGVDEQFF.

The chain carries TRBV7-9 and TRBJ2-1, with TRBD1 matching over 7 bases. The germline V gene encodes CDR1 SEHNR and CDR2 FQNEAQ (reference sequence). V shed 4 bases, J shed 6 bases, and the junction held 6 bases outside the gene matches. The CDR3 covers 14 residues. CDR3 loop: CASSSQGVGNEQFF. CDR3 DNA sequence: TGTGCCAGCAGCTCCCAGGGGGTTGGCAATGAGCAGTTCTTC.

V gene TRBV6-2 or TRBV6-3 combines with J gene TRBJ2-7; D gene unclear. CDR1 MNHEY and CDR2 SVGEGT come from the germline V gene. The V end lost 7 bases, the J end lost 0 bases, and 16 bases lay between the germline ends. The CDR3 extends over 15 amino acids. This CDR3 is CASTLGPLPSYEQYF. The CDR3 nucleotides read TGTGCCAGCACCCTGGGTCCTCTCCCCTCCTACGAGCAGTACTTC.

The rearrangement uses TRBV29-1 and TRBJ1-2, with 8 nucleotides matching TRBD1. The CDR3 extends over 11 amino acids. V gave up 6 bases and J gave up 7 bases; unmatched junction bases: 4. Germline loops: CDR1 SQVTM, CDR2 ANQGSEA. The CDR3: CSVVDRGGYTF. CDR3 bases: TGCAGCGTCGTAGACAGGGGTGGCTACACCTTC.

The chain combines TRBV5-4 with TRBJ1-6, with D possibly matching TRBD1 (6 bases). V was trimmed by 0 bases and J by 9 bases, leaving 10 bases between them. The CDR3 runs 14 residues. Germline V gene data show CDR1 as SGHNT and CDR2 as YYREEE (reference sequence). As DNA, the CDR3 is TGTGCCAGCAGCTTGGCCAGGGGCGGTTCACCCCTCCACTTT. It encodes CASSLARGGSPLHF.

This clonotype showed up just a few times. The chain has TRBV5-6 and TRBJ2-5, with 8 bases fitting TRBD2. Germline loops: CDR1 SGHDT, CDR2 YYEEEE. The CDR3 consists of 16 residues. V lost 4 bases and J lost 1; bases outside the gene matches: 9. CDR3 residues: CASSAFSAGGQETQYF. The CDR3 nucleotides are TGTGCCAGCAGCGCCTTCTCTGCGGGGGGCCAAGAGACCCAGTACTTC.

A few counts support this clonotype. V is TRBV28 and J is TRBJ2-4, with TRBD1 matching over 8 bases. With 8 bases clipped from V and 2 bases from J, the junction kept 5 bases outside the gene matches. The CDR3 covers 14 residues. Germline V gene sequence: CDR1 MDHEN, CDR2 SYDVKM. CDR3 nucleotide sequence: TGTGCCAGCGGACAGGGCGGGTCCAAAAACATTCAGTACTTC. Protein sequence: CASGQGGSKNIQYF.

This chain joins TRBV9 and TRBJ2-2; D remains unclear. In germline, CDR1 is SGDLS, CDR2 YYNGEE. This CDR3 is 15 amino acids long. Deletions cut 0 bases from V and 5 bases from J, with 11 bases between. The chain's CDR3 is CASSVAAGWTGELFF. For the CDR3, the DNA is TGTGCCAGCAGCGTAGCGGCCGGGTGGACCGGGGAGCTGTTTTTT.

V is TRBV7-9 and J is TRBJ1-1, with 10 nucleotides matching TRBD1. The length of the CDR3 is 16 residues. V was clipped by 7 bases and J by 1 base; unmatched bases: 9. Germline CDR1 is SEHNR and CDR2 is FQNEAQ (reference sequence). CDR3 DNA: TGTGCCAGCACCGACCCGACAGGGGGCACGAACACTGAAGCTTTCTTT. It translates to CASTDPTGGTNTEAFF.

The table lists this clonotype with a few counts. V is TRBV7-9 and J is TRBJ2-3, with D unclear. Trimming took 4 bases from V and 1 from J, leaving 12 bases between them. Per germline, CDR1 SEHNR and CDR2 FQNEAQ (reference sequence). The CDR3 totals 15 residues. The CDR3 protein is CASSSYPTGTDTQYF. CDR3 DNA: TGTGCCAGCAGCTCCTATCCCACAGGCACAGATACGCAGTATTTT.

This clonotype was seen only a few times. This chain connects TRBV29-1 to TRBJ2-1; possible D gene TRBD1, 6 bases. There are 11 residues in the CDR3. Deletions cut 5 bases from V and 7 bases from J, with 9 bases between. The germline CDR1 and CDR2 sequences are SQVTM and ANQGSEA. The CDR3 DNA reads TGCAGCGTTCCACAGGGAAATGAGCAGTTCTTC. Protein product: CSVPQGNEQFF.

This clonotype was counted a few times. The gene calls are TRBV10-2 and TRBJ2-3; 8 nucleotides align to TRBD1. CDR1 and CDR2 from the germline V gene are WSHSY and SAAADI. The CDR3 runs to 15 residues. The ends lost 6 bases at V and 2 bases at J; junction bases unmatched: 7. CDR3 nucleotide sequence: TGCGCCAGCAGGAAGGACAGGGTAGACACAGATACGCAGTATTTT. It encodes CASRKDRVDTDTQYF.

This chain joins TRBV5-1 and TRBJ2-3, with TRBD2 identical over 15 bases. Per the germline V gene, CDR1 is SGHRS and CDR2 is YFSETQ. With 4 bases clipped from V and 5 bases from J, the junction kept 5 bases outside the gene matches. The CDR3 loop spans 16 amino acids. CDR3 protein: CASSKRTSGGVDTQYF. CDR3 bases: TGCGCCAGCAGCAAACGGACTAGCGGGGGGGTAGATACGCAGTATTTT.

This clonotype occurred many times. The CDR3 DNA reads as TGTGCCAGCAGACGTTCTAGCGGTGGTTGGGGGGAGCTGTTTTTT. This sequence encodes CASRRSSGGWGELFF. V usage is TRBV3-1 and J usage is TRBJ2-2; 7 nucleotides match TRBD2. V gave up 6 bases and J gave up 8 bases; unmatched junction bases: 12. Per germline, CDR1 LGHDT and CDR2 YNNKEL (reference sequence). CDR3 size: 15 residues.

The chain links TRBV5-1 to TRBJ2-1, with TRBD2 matching 7 bases. Germline-derived CDR1 and CDR2 are SGHRS and YFSETQ. Germline trimming cut 3 bases from V and 8 bases from J; bases unmatched to any gene: 8. The CDR3 covers 14 residues. CDR3 DNA: TGCGCCAGCAGCTATGAGCGCCGGGGGGATGAGCAGTTCTTC. Translation: CASSYERRGDEQFF. Drawing the rest from reference TRBV5-1 and TRBJ2-1, the complete variable domain is KAGVTQTPRYLIKTRGQQVTLSCSPISGHRSVSWYQQTPGQGLQFLFEYFSETQRNKGNFPGRFSGRQFSNSRSEMNVSTLELGDSALYLCASSYERRGDEQFFGPGTRLTVL.

Only a few counts were recorded for this clonotype. The chain employs TRBV11-2 and TRBJ2-5; D not certain. Germline assignment: CDR1 SGHAT and CDR2 FQNNGV. CDR3 size: 13 residues. Trimming cost V 4 bases and J 9 bases, with 15 bases left between them. Written as DNA, the CDR3 is TGTGCCAGCAGCTCCAGCCCAAGGAGCCCCCAGTACTTC. This gives the protein CASSSSPRSPQYF. Together with reference TRBV11-2 and TRBJ2-5, the CDR3 gives the full variable domain: EAGVAQSPRYKIIEKRQSVAFWCNPISGHATLYWYQQILGQGPKLLIQFQNNGVVDDSQLPKDRFSAERLKGVDSTLKIQPAKLEDSAVYLCASSSSPRSPQYFGPGTRLLVL.

This clonotype showed up many times. The J gene is TRBJ2-1, the V gene TRBV12-3 or TRBV12-4; TRBD2 aligns across 10 bases. The CDR3 extends over 15 amino acids. V lost 7 bases to trimming and J lost 4 bases; unmatched junction nucleotides: 7. The CDR3 spells CASTLSGGPYNEQFF. CDR3 nucleotide sequence: TGTGCCAGCACCCTTAGCGGGGGGCCGTACAATGAGCAGTTCTTC.

This clonotype has just a few counts. The chain recombines TRBV12-3 or TRBV12-4 with TRBJ1-2; no firm D call. The ends were cut back, 3 bases at V and 4 bases at J, with 21 bases in the middle. The length of the CDR3 is 17 residues. CDR3 DNA sequence: TGTGCCAGCAGTTTTGGGAGCAGCCAGCATAAGCCCTATGGCTACACCTTC. Translation: CASSFGSSQHKPYGYTF.

V is TRBV29-1 and J is TRBJ1-2; possible D gene TRBD1, 6 bases. Trimming left V 4 bases short and J 2 bases short, with 8 bases between. The CDR3 extends over 12 amino acids. The germline CDR1 and CDR2 sequences are SQVTM and ANQGSEA. Here the CDR3 reads CSVAQGNYGYTF. CDR3 DNA sequence: TGCAGCGTTGCCCAGGGGAACTATGGCTACACCTTC.

At least ten counts were recorded for this clonotype. The rearrangement joins TRBV3-1 to TRBJ2-7; D is possibly TRBD2 (6 bases). The CDR3 sequence is 13 residues long. V lost 4 bases and J 1 base, leaving 8 bases between the germline ends. The germline V gene encodes CDR1 LGHDT and CDR2 YNNKEL (reference sequence). CDR3: CASSPSGSYEQYV. CDR3 DNA sequence: TGTGCCAGCAGCCCCAGCGGGTCCTACGAGCAGTACGTC.

The rearrangement links TRBV20-1 to TRBJ2-1; 10 bases are shared with TRBD2. The germline CDR1 and CDR2 sequences are DFQATT and SNEGSKA (reference sequence). V trimming: 0 bases; J trimming: 7 bases; junction bases outside the gene matches: 6. The CDR3 is made up of 15 amino acids. CDR3 DNA: TGCAGTGCTAGAGAGGTCCAGCGGGGGGGAAATGAGCAGTTCTTC. Its translation is CSAREVQRGGNEQFF.

This clonotype occurred a few times. The gene calls are TRBV20-1 and TRBJ1-5; TRBD1 agrees at 9 bases. The CDR3 contains 14 residues. Trimming cost V 5 bases and J 1 base; bases outside gene matches: 3. Germline CDR1 DFQATT, CDR2 SNEGSKA (reference sequence). The CDR3: CSAAGQGSNQPQHF. CDR3 coding DNA: TGCAGTGCTGCGGGACAGGGAAGCAATCAGCCCCAGCATTTT.